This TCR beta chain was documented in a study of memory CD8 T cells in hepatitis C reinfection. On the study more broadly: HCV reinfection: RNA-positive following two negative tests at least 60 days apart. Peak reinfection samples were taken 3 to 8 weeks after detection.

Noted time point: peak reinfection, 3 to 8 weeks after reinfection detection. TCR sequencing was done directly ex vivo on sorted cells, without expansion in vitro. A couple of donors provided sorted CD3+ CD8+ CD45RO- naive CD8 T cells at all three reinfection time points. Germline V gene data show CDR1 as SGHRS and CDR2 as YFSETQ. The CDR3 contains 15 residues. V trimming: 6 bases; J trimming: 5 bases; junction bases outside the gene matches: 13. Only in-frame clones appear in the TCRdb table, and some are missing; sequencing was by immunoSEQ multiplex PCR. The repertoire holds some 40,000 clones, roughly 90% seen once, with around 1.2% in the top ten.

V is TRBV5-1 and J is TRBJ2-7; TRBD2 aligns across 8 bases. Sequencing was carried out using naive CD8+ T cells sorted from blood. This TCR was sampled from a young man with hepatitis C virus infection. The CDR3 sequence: CASKIAGGGPHEQYF. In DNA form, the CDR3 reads TGCGCCAGCAAGATAGCGGGCGGGGGGCCCCACGAGCAGTACTTC.